The 18 T cell receptor beta chains presented below share a single source sample, sequenced in a study of blood T cell repertoires in COVID-19. Profiled with immunoSEQ multiplex PCR; TCRdb holds only in-frame clones, not every one. The data show approximately 200,000 clones, roughly 87% seen once. The specimen was peripheral blood. These receptors were obtained from a man aged 35 to 55 with active or convalescent COVID-19.

The J gene is TRBJ1-1, the V gene TRBV19; tentatively, D is TRBD1 (5 bases). Germline V gene lookup returns CDR1 LNHDA and CDR2 SQIVND (reference sequence). The CDR3 extends over 13 amino acids. V lost 4 bases and J 3 bases, leaving 9 bases between the germline ends. CDR3 region: CASSTGIHTEAFF. The CDR3 DNA follows: TGTGCCAGTAGTACAGGGATTCACACTGAAGCTTTCTTT.

This clone occurred once. A read error may account for a junction end that differs from germline. The chain links TRBV4-1 to TRBJ1-5; D uncertain. Germline loops: CDR1 MGHRA, CDR2 YSYEKL. The CDR3 sequence is 12 residues long. CDR3 loop: CASSQDRVYQHF. The CDR3 DNA is TGCGCCAGCAGTCAAGATCGGGTCTACCAGCATTTT.

The V call is TRBV28, the J call TRBJ1-1; 7 bases line up with TRBD1. Germline CDR1 reads MDHEN; CDR2 reads SYDVKM. The CDR3 consists of 13 residues. With 3 bases clipped from V and 4 bases from J, the junction kept 2 bases outside the gene matches. CDR3 nucleotides: TGTGCCAGCAGTTTGGCAGGGGGCACTGAAGCTTTCTTT. Translating gives CASSLAGGTEAFF.

The chain joins TRBV2 to TRBJ2-7; TRBD2 might be the D (5 bases). V dropped 7 bases and J dropped 3 bases, with 7 bases sitting between them. Germline CDR1 and CDR2: SNHLY and FYNNEI. CDR3 length equals 11 residues. The CDR3 nucleotides read TGTGCCAGCACAACTAGCTACGAGCAGTACTTC. Translating it yields CASTTSYEQYF.

J is TRBJ2-5 and V is TRBV5-5, with a tentative D call TRBD1 (6 bases). Germline V gene sequence: CDR1 SGHKS, CDR2 YYEKEE (reference sequence). The CDR3 totals 15 residues. Trimming took off 5 bases at V and 0 bases at J, with 14 bases between the two ends. The CDR3 nucleotides are TGTGCCAGCAGATATAACAGGGATTACCAAGAGACCCAGTACTTC. It yields the protein CASRYNRDYQETQYF.

This clone appeared a single time. This chain uses TRBV25-1 with TRBJ1-4, with D tentatively TRBD1 (5 bases). This CDR3 is built from 15 residues. The germline V and J ends were trimmed by 2 bases and 8 bases, with 15 bases remaining between them. Germline V lookup: CDR1 MGHDK, CDR2 SYGVNS. The CDR3 loop reads CASSEQGTLGEKLFF. Here the CDR3 DNA reads TGTGCCAGCAGTGAACAGGGAACGCTAGGGGAAAAACTGTTTTTT.

V gene TRBV4-1 combines with J gene TRBJ2-3, with 8 nucleotides matching TRBD1. The J segment lost 5 bases and the V segment lost 4 bases, leaving 14 bases of the junction unmatched. CDR3 size: 17 residues. Germline-derived CDR1 and CDR2 are MGHRA and YSYEKL. CDR3 DNA: TGCGCCAGCAGCCTGGTACCCGGGACAGGTGCGGGAGATACGCAGTATTTT. Translated, it gives CASSLVPGTGAGDTQYF.

V and J are TRBV28 and TRBJ1-6; D is possibly TRBD1 (6 bases). The CDR3 contains 14 residues. Germline lookup yields CDR1 MDHEN and CDR2 SYDVKM. The V and J ends lost 2 bases and 7 bases respectively, with 9 bases between them. CDR3 nucleotide sequence: TGTGCCAGCAGTTTAGAAAGGGGGAATTCACCCCTCCACTTT. Residues: CASSLERGNSPLHF.

V usage is TRBV28 and J usage is TRBJ2-5, with TRBD2 matching 9 bases. The CDR3 consists of 15 residues. V was pared by 4 bases and J by 5 bases, with 8 bases of the junction left unmatched. From germline, CDR1 is MDHEN and CDR2 SYDVKM. The chain's CDR3 is CASSSPGLALETQYF. CDR3 in DNA: TGTGCCAGCAGTTCACCCGGACTAGCGTTGGAGACCCAGTACTTC.

The chain has TRBV11-1 and TRBJ2-7, with 10 bases aligning to TRBD1. V trimming: 5 bases; J trimming: 8 bases; junction bases outside the gene matches: 6. This CDR3 contains 13 residues. Looked up from germline, CDR1 is SGHAT and CDR2 is FQDESV (reference sequence). Here the CDR3 reads CASSPGQGGQQYF. CDR3 in DNA: TGTGCCAGCAGCCCTGGACAGGGGGGGCAGCAGTACTTC.

This rearrangement joins TRBV3-1 (or the pseudogene TRBV3-2) to TRBJ2-2; TRBD1 is a possible D gene (5 bases). The CDR3 consists of 13 residues. Germline V gene lookup returns CDR1 LGHDT and CDR2 YNNKEL (reference sequence). V dropped 5 bases and J dropped 5 bases, with 9 bases sitting between them. CDR3 residues: CASSERGTGELFF. CDR3 DNA sequence: TGTGCCAGCAGCGAAAGGGGAACCGGGGAGCTGTTTTTT.

The rearrangement links TRBV4-1 to TRBJ2-7; weak D call: TRBD2 (6 bases). Germline CDR1 is MGHRA and CDR2 is YSYEKL. V lost 0 bases, J lost 5 bases, and 14 bases lay in between. CDR3 length: 15 residues. CDR3 sequence: CASSQDWREDHEQYF. CDR3 coding DNA: TGCGCCAGCAGCCAAGATTGGCGGGAAGATCACGAGCAGTACTTC.

This clone was counted a few times. This chain connects TRBV7-6 to TRBJ2-7; 11 nucleotides agree with TRBD2. The CDR3 runs to 17 residues. The junction had 6 bases not matched to a gene; V was cut back by 0 bases and J by 2 bases. The germline V gene has CDR1 SGHVS and CDR2 FNYEAQ. CDR3 loop: CASSLALGLAAPYEQYF. CDR3 bases: TGTGCCAGCAGCTTAGCGCTGGGACTAGCGGCACCCTACGAGCAGTACTTC.

This clone occurred a few times. The chain employs TRBV14 and TRBJ2-2, with TRBD1 matching 9 bases. With 4 bases clipped from V and 6 bases from J, the junction kept 9 bases outside the gene matches. Germline V CDR1 and CDR2: SGHDN, FVKESK. The CDR3 is 16 amino acids. The CDR3 here is CASSPLGTGQAGELFF. The DNA of the CDR3 is TGTGCCAGCAGCCCTCTAGGGACAGGGCAGGCCGGGGAGCTGTTTTTT.

V and J are TRBV28 and TRBJ1-1, with TRBD1 matching 8 bases. Trimming took 3 bases from V and 5 from J; bases not matched to a gene: 8. CDR1 and CDR2 (germline): MDHEN, SYDVKM. This CDR3 region has 15 residues. CDR3 region: CASSFKAGGLTEAFF. DNA of the CDR3: TGTGCCAGCAGTTTTAAGGCAGGGGGCTTAACTGAAGCTTTCTTT.

This clone was picked up one time. This rearrangement joins TRBV27 to TRBJ2-1; D gene unclear. The CDR3 is 16 amino acids. V lost 6 bases to trimming and J lost 0 bases, with 15 bases between them. Germline loops: CDR1 MNHEY, CDR2 SMNVEV (reference sequence). The CDR3 nucleotides are TGTGCCAGCAGCACAAACCCCGATCCCTCCTACAATGAGCAGTTCTTC. It encodes CASSTNPDPSYNEQFF.

This CDR3 is CASSIGGGRYEQYF. CDR3 DNA sequence: TGTGCCAGCAGTATCGGCGGCGGTCGCTACGAGCAGTACTTC. The rearrangement joins TRBV6-5 to TRBJ2-7; D unresolved. Germline V gene lookup returns CDR1 MNHEY and CDR2 SVGAGI. The CDR3 has 14 amino acids. Trimming cost V 5 bases and J 3 bases, with 14 bases left between them.

The chain links TRBV10-3 to TRBJ1-1; possible D gene TRBD1, 5 bases. The V end was cut by 4 bases, the J end by 5 bases, with 11 bases between. Germline CDR1 is ENHRY and CDR2 is SYGVKD. The CDR3 runs 13 residues. This CDR3 reads CAISVSTVTEAFF. Here the CDR3 DNA reads TGTGCCATCAGTGTGTCGACAGTTACTGAAGCTTTCTTT.